This T cell receptor (beta chain) was sequenced for a study of shared clonotypes between healthy human individuals (dated by TCRdb to the early 2020s). For the study in its entirety: Three men and two women, aged 18 to 49 years, made up the cohort. For each donor, three plates each were used for CD4 naive and CD4 memory, two plates were used for CD8 naive, and one plate was used for CD8 memory. To estimate repertoire size and how much clonotypes are shared between individuals, the study performed deep sequencing of blood TCR repertoires from about five healthy adults. To increase sequencing depth and limit assay-specific biases, TCR repertoire library preparation and sequencing were carried out by different laboratories using diverse techniques. Each donor's leukapheresis produced roughly between roughly 0.85 and 9 billion PBMCs. What the work shows at the level of the full study, not this receptor alone: When a handful of donors were compared, the shared fraction of clonotypes was roughly 4.8% for naive CD4, 3% to 4% for naive CD8, more than 2% for memory CD4, and 0.4% for memory CD8. Because the study included a small number of donors, the genetic and exposure-history diversity represented was limited. Based on pairwise subsampling, the degree of clonotype sharing among donors was expected to be affected by sequencing depth. Compared with non-shared clonotypes, clonotypes shared by all four sorted-subset donors had higher generation probabilities. Incomplete sequencing was indicated by rarefaction of sorted-subset datasets, despite the large sequencing depth. Sampling was restricted to blood, and TCR repertoires in tissues likely differ from the TCR repertoires found in blood. Larger estimated clonotype richness was generally found for naive subsets than for memory subsets.

Looking up the germline V gene yields CDR1 SGHAT and CDR2 FQNNGV. The CDR3 runs 14 amino acids, cysteine and phenylalanine included. Just the 42-base CDR3 DNA is kept, in frame starting at base 1. V is pared back by 3 bases and J by 1 base, with 10 bases lying between the germline termini. Using the deep immunoSEQ assay, multiplex PCR amplified TCR CDR3 regions from genomic DNA. For each cell subset, the extracted genomic DNA was distributed evenly across all wells of several immunoSEQ 96-well plates, and each plate served as one replicate. Each replicate PCR for sorted subsets received around 200 ng genomic DNA, equal to around 32,000 T cell genomes. Purified libraries were measured with a Qubit 3.0 fluorometer, size-checked on a Bioanalyzer 2100, and measured again with the KAPA Library Quantification kit. Each immunoSEQ 96-well plate was sequenced on its own single-read 150-cycle Illumina NextSeq 550 flow cell. Per the original workflow: The immunoSEQ output contained only junctional sequences without quality scores, so filtering could not match that applied to full-length reads. Sequences were annotated with PyIR, a Python wrapper for IgBLAST v1.9, and V/J genes and CDR3 were assigned using IMGT germline references. Reads with weak V/J assignments (E-value above 1e-6), missing CDR3, stop codons, out-of-frame junctions, or ambiguous translated residues were removed. A V3J clonotype was defined by an identical inferred V gene, J gene, and CDR3 amino acid sequence. To compute the percentage overlap between repertoires, the number of shared unique clonotypes was divided by the size of the smaller repertoire. Three approaches were used to assess repertoire richness: RTK rarefaction, the Chao1 estimator, and Recon v2.1 estimates of unobserved clonotypes. Generation probabilities for all TCRbeta clonotypes obtained by the gDNA method from a handful of donors were computed using OLGA. The clones in this table, taken by TCRdb from immuneACCESS, are in-frame only. Not every clone is retained; where verified, under half of the shortfall comes from an unresolved V gene, and the cause of the rest is unknown. V and J calls and clone size follow that table, whereas D and trimming were derived from the DNA. The table for this sample lists some 2 million clones; approximately 95% of them were counted only once. The top ten clonotypes cover roughly 0.13% of the sample.

The donors were healthy, HIV-negative adults with no recently reported acute infections or vaccinations. Every donor was a Caucasian adult residing in Nashville, Tennessee, USA. CD4+ T cells were enriched by magnetic negative selection, after which naive cells were positively selected on CD45RA and the negative fraction was taken as the memory subset. After blood collection by leukapheresis, PBMCs were isolated using Ficoll-Histopaque density gradient centrifugation and then cryopreserved in the vapor phase of liquid nitrogen. Analytical flow cytometry was used to check the purity and quantity of every magnetically sorted T cell population. Genomic DNA was isolated from every sorted fraction and measured by UV absorbance on a Nanodrop 2000c. For this clone: Its specific antigen is unknown. The record has no base qualities; no much larger clone is one base away.

The sequence was collected from a man aged 18 to 30 in good health. The sequence links TRBV11-2 to TRBJ2-7; perhaps TRBD1 is the D gene, with 5 bases matching. The material sequenced was naive CD4+ T cells sorted from blood. This specimen's cell subset or site label, per the study, means: CD45RA+ positively selected. The DNA sequence is given as TGTGCCAGCAGCTTTTTGACAGCATCCTACGAGCAGTACTTC. Translated, it reads CASSFLTASYEQYF.